This T cell receptor (beta chain) was captured in a study of beta chain features in type 1 diabetes (dated by TCRdb to the late 2010s). With regard to the full study: No differences in mean age, gender distribution, total cell number or subset yield were found between patients and healthy donors. A total of 90 million to 130 million sorted cells were examined across all samples, and a strong correlation was observed between cell number per subset and RNA yield. The study compared the TCRB repertoires of sorted circulating CD4+ T cell subsets in recently diagnosed type 1 diabetes patients with those in matched healthy donors. Naive and central memory subsets were obtained from all 30 or so donors, but regulatory and stem cell-like memory subsets were isolated from only 8 patients and 8 healthy donors.

V sheds 3 bases and J sheds 5 bases, leaving 7 bases between their ends. CDR1 and CDR2 are drawn from the germline V gene (reference sequence): LNHDA, SQIVND. The CDR3 runs 13 residues from the cysteine to the phenylalanine. The only DNA kept is the CDR3, 39 bases in frame from the first base. This clone was counted between two and nine times. Its target antigen remains unknown. No base quality values were provided; no much bigger clone lies one nucleotide off. Summary of the overall study and its limitations: Naive, central memory and regulatory TCRB repertoires appeared more similar among patients than among healthy donors. At VDJ recombination sites, patients with type 1 diabetes made fewer insertions and deleted more nucleotides, a pattern implying thymic rearrangement abnormalities. Shorter templates might have been favored by PCR, but patient and control samples were amplified and corrected together, so both groups would have been affected equally by any skew. Sequencing cDNA rather than genomic DNA could over-represent highly expressing activated cells, although activation and CD3 levels did not differ between groups. Because small numbers of individuals were included in the HLA sub-analyses, any influence of HLA type on TCRB rearrangement was left unresolved. A moderate but significant shortening of TCRB CDR3 length was observed in type 1 diabetes patients in all four CD4+ subsets.

Each donor gave one peripheral blood draw, averaging roughly 120 mL, which was collected into heparinised tubes. Using a panel that included CD45RO, CCR7, CD25, CD127, CD95 and CD27, naive, central memory, regulatory and stem cell-like memory CD4+ T cells were sorted on a BD FACSAria II. All sorted populations exceeded 98% purity. Right away, PBMCs were isolated by Lymphoprep density gradient centrifugation and were stained directly, with no culture step. To minimize batch effects, samples were stained and sorted in pairs, one healthy donor with one patient per experiment. The High Capacity cDNA Reverse Transcription Kit was used to reverse transcribe all of the isolated RNA, meaning that expressed TCRB transcripts were what got sequenced. Deep immunoSEQ sequencing was applied to naive, central memory and regulatory T cell samples, giving an average of roughly 3.6 million total reads per sample. After sorted cells were lysed in RLT buffer, RNA was extracted with DNase-treated RNeasy Micro or Mini kits, with the choice depending on cell number. To prevent cross-contamination, each cell subset was processed individually, whereas patient and healthy donor samples were processed jointly. Using the immunoSEQ multiplex PCR, TCRB sequences were amplified from cDNA into 87-bp fragments spanning the CDR3 region. Sequencing of the amplicons was performed on the Illumina HiSeq platform. As for the original processing: Synthetic template baselines were used to correct PCR bias computationally, reads within Hamming distance 2 were collapsed, and singletons that could not be merged were discarded. By aligning reads against IMGT, V, D and J genes, CDR3 length, and insertions or deletions at six rearrangement sites were assigned. Within each subset, clonotype counts were normalized to sorted cell number, after which true diversity and Gini coefficients were computed with the tcR R package. Repertoire sharing was quantified using the overlap coefficient calculated on TCRB nucleotide sequences. Not all clones reach the TCRdb copy of this immuneACCESS table, which keeps in-frame sequences only. Checked studies attribute under half of the gap to unresolved V genes and leave the rest unexplained. That table furnishes V, J and clone size, whereas the DNA furnished D and trimming. The table for this sample lists a few hundred thousand clones; about 25% of them were counted only once. Clones ranked in the top ten supply roughly 4% of the sample.

The sequence links TRBV19 to TRBJ2-2; the D gene is perhaps TRBD2, from 6 matching bases. Material: central memory CD4+ T cells from blood. This receptor was identified in a man aged 25-40 years in good health. The CDR3 region: CASSMEGTGELFF. The nucleotide sequence is TGTGCCAGTAGTATGGAGGGAACCGGGGAGCTGTTTTTT.